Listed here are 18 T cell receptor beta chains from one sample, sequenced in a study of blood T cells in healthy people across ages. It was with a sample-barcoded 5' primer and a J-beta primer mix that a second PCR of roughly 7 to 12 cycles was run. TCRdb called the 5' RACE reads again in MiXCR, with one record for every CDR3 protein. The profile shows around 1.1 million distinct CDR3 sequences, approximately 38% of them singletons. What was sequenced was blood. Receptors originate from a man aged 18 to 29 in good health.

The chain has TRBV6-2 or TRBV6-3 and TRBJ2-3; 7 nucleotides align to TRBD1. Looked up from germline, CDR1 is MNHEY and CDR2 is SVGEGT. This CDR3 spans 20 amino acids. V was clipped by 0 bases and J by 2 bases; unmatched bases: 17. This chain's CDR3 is CASSYSIMVRAGTDTDTQYF. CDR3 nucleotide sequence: TGTGCCAGCAGTTACTCGATTATGGTGCGAGCCGGGACAGACACAGATACGCAGTATTTT.

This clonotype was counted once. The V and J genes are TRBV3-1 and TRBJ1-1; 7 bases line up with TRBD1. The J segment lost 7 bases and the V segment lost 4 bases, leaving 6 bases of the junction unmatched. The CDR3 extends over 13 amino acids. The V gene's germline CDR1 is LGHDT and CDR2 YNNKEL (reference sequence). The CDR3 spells CASSPRTGLEAFF. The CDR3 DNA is TGTGCCAGCAGCCCAAGGACAGGACTTGAAGCTTTCTTT.

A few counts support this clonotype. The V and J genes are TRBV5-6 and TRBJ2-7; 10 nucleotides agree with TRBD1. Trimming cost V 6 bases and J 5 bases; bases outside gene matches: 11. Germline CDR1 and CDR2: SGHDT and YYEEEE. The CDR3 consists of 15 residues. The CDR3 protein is CASTKSGTGDHEQYF. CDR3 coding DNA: TGTGCCAGCACTAAAAGTGGGACAGGGGACCACGAGCAGTACTTC. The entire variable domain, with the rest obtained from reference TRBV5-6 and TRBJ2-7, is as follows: DAGVTQSPTHLIKTRGQQVTLRCSPKSGHDTVSWYQQALGQGPQFIFQYYEEEERQRGNFPDRFSGHQFPNYSSELNVNALLLGDSALYLCASTKSGTGDHEQYFGPGTRLTVT.

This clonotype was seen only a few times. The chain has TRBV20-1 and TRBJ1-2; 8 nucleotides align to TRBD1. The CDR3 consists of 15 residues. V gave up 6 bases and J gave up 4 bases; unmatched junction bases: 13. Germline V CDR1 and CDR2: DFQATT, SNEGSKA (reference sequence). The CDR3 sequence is CSARRTGTMSYGYTF. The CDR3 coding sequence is TGCAGTGCAAGACGGACAGGGACTATGAGCTATGGCTACACCTTC.

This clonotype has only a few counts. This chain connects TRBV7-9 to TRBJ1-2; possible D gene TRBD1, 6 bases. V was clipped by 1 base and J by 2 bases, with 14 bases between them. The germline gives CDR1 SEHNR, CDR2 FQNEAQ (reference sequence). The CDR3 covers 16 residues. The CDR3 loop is CASSLGDGTNNYGYTF. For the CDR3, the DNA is TGTGCCAGCAGCTTAGGGGACGGGACAAACAACTATGGCTACACCTTC.

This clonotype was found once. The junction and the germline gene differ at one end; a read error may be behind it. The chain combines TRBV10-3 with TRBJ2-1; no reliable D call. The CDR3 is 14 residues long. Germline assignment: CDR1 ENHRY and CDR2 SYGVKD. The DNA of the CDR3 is TGTGCCATCAGGATGGAGAGCTCCCACAATGAGCAGTTCTTC. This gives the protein CAIRMESSHNEQFF.

CDR3 sequence reads: CASSSTETYEQYF. The CDR3 DNA follows: TGTGCCAGCAGCTCAACAGAGACCTACGAGCAGTACTTC. The chain links TRBV7-9 to TRBJ2-7; D is undetermined. The CDR3 totals 13 residues. The germline CDR1 and CDR2 sequences are SEHNR and FQNEAQ (reference sequence). The V end lost 4 bases, the J end lost 2 bases, and 9 bases lay between the germline ends. The full variable domain, with the rest looked up from reference TRBV7-9 and TRBJ2-7, is DTGVSQNPRHKITKRGQNVTFRCDPISEHNRLYWYRQTLGQGPEFLTYFQNEAQLEKSRLLSDRFSAERPKGSFSTLEIQRTEQGDSAMYLCASSSTETYEQYFGPGTRLTVT.

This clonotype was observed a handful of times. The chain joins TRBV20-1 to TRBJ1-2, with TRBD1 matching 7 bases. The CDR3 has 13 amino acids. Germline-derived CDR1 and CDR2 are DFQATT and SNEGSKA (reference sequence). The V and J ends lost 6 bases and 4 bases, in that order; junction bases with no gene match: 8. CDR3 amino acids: CSAWDSRSYGYTF. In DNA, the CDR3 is TGCAGTGCCTGGGACAGTCGGAGCTATGGCTACACCTTC.

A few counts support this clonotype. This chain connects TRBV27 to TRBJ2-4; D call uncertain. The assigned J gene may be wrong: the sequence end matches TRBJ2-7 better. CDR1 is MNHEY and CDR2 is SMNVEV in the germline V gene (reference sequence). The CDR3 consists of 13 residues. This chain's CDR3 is CASRRVTDHEQYF. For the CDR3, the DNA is TGTGCCAGCAGAAGGGTGACTGATCACGAGCAGTACTTC.

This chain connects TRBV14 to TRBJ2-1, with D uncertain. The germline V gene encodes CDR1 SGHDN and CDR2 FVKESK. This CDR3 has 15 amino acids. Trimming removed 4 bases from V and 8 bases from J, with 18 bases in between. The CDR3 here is CASSPFQANYDEQFF. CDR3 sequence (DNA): TGTGCCAGCAGCCCCTTTCAAGCTAATTACGATGAGCAGTTCTTC. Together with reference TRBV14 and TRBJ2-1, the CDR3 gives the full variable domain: EAGVTQFPSHSVIEKGQTVTLRCDPISGHDNLYWYRRVMGKEIKFLLHFVKESKQDESGMPNNRFLAERTGGTYSTLKVQPAELEDSGVYFCASSPFQANYDEQFFGPGTRLTVL.

The CDR3 DNA is TGTGCCAGCAGTTCACCGGATTCAGGGGCATACGAGCAGTACTTC. It translates to CASSSPDSGAYEQYF. The chain recombines TRBV28 with TRBJ2-7; D is possibly TRBD1 (6 bases). CDR3 length: 15 residues. The V end was cut by 4 bases, the J end by 4 bases, with 17 bases between. Germline V gene sequence: CDR1 MDHEN, CDR2 SYDVKM.

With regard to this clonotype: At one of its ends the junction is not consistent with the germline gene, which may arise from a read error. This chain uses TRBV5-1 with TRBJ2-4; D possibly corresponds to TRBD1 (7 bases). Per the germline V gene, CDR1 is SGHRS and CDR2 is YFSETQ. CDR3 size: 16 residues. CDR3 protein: CASSLRTGEDKSIQYF. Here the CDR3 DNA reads TGCGCCAGCAGCTTAAGAACAGGGGAGGACAAAAGCATTCAGTACTTC.

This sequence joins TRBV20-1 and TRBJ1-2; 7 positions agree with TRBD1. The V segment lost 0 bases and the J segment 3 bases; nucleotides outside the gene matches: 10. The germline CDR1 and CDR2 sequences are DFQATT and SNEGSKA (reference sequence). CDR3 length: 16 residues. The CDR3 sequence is CSAREHRQGGDYGYTF. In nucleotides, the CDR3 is TGCAGTGCTAGAGAGCACCGACAGGGAGGAGACTATGGCTACACCTTC.

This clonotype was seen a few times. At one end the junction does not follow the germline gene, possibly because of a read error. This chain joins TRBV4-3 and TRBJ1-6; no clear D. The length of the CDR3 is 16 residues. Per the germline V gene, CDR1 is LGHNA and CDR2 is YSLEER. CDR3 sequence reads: CASSQDVSGNNSPPHF. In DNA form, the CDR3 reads TGCGCCAGCAGCCAAGATGTATCCGGGAATAATTCACCCCCCCACTTT.

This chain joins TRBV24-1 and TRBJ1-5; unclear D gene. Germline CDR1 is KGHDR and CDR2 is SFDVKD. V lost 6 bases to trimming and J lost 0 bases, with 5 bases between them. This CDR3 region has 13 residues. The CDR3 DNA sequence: TGTGCCACCAGTCTAAATAGCAATCAGCCCCAGCATTTT. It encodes CATSLNSNQPQHF.

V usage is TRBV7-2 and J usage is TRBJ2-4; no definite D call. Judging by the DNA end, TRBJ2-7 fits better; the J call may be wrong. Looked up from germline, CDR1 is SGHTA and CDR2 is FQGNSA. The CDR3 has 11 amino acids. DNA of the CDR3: TGTGCCAGCAGCTTGACGATCGAGCAGTACTTC. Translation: CASSLTIEQYF.

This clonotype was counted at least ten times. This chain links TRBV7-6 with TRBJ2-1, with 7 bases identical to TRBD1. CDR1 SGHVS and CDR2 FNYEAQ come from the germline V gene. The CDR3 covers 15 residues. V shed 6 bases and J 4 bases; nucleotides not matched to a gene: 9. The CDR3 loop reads CASSFRDSLYNEQFF. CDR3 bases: TGTGCCAGCAGTTTCCGGGACAGCTTATACAATGAGCAGTTCTTC.

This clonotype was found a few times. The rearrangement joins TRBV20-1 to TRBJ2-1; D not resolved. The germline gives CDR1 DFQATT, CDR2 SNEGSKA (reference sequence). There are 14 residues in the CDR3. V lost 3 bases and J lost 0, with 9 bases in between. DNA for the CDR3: TGCAGTGCTAGTAGTGCCAACTCCTACAATGAGCAGTTCTTC. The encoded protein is CSASSANSYNEQFF.